This T cell receptor (beta chain) was captured in a study of blood T cells in healthy people across ages. The authors ran a second PCR of about 6 to 11 cycles using a sample-barcoded 5' primer and a J-beta primer mix. Every cDNA was tagged by a template-switch adaptor with 12 random nucleotides. Each CDR3 protein gets one entry after TCRdb re-called the 5' RACE reads with MiXCR. This sample has some 730,000 distinct CDR3 sequences, with roughly 20% found just once. The study isolated at least 6.5 million PBMCs from each sample. The CDR3 extends over 15 amino acids. Germline V gene sequence: CDR1 SGHTA, CDR2 FQGNSA. V dropped 7 bases and J dropped 6; count of bases not matched to a gene: 7.

The clonotype was recovered from a man between 70 and 80 years old in good health. The chain has TRBV7-2 and TRBJ2-5; 14 positions match TRBD2. The specimen sequenced was blood. This chain's CDR3 is CASTGLAGVGKTQYF. The CDR3 coding sequence is TGTGCCAGCACGGGACTAGCGGGAGTGGGAAAGACCCAGTACTTC.